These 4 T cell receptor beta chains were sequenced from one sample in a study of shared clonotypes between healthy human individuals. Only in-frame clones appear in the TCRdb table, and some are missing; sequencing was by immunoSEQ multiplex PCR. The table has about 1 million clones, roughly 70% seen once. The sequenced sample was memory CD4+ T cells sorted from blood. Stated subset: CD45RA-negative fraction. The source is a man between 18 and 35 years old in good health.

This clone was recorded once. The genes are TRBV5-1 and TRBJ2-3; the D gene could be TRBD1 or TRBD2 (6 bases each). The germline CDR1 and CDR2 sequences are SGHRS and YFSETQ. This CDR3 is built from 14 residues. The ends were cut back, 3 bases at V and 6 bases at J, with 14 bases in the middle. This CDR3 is CASSWRAGEDTQYF. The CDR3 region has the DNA TGCGCCAGCAGCTGGAGGGCAGGGGAGGATACGCAGTATTTT.

The chain's CDR3 is CASNIPGQGNSPLHF. For the CDR3, the DNA is TGTGCCAGCAATATTCCGGGACAGGGTAATTCACCCCTCCACTTT. V and J are TRBV6-1 and TRBJ1-6, with TRBD1 matching over 9 bases. The CDR3 covers 15 residues. After removal of 7 bases from V and 6 bases from J, the junction contained 7 bases not matched to a gene. The V gene's germline CDR1 is MNHNS and CDR2 SASEGT.

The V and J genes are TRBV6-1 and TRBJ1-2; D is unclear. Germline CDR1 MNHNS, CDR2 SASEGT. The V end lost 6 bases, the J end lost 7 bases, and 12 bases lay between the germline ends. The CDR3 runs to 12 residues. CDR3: CASSPSLGGYTF. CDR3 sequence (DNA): TGTGCCAGCAGCCCCTCCTTGGGTGGCTACACCTTC.

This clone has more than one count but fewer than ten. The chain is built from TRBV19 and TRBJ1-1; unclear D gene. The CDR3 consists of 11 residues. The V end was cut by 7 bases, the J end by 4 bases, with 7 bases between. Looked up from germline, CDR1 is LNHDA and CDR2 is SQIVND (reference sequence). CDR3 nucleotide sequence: TGTGCCAGTAATGGCGCCACTGAAGCTTTCTTT. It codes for CASNGATEAFF. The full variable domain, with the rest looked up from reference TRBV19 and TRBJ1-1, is DGGITQSPKYLFRKEGQNVTLSCEQNLNHDAMYWYRQDPGQGLRLIYYSQIVNDFQKGDIAEGYSVSREKKESFPLTVTSAQKNPTAFYLCASNGATEAFFGQGTRLTVV.